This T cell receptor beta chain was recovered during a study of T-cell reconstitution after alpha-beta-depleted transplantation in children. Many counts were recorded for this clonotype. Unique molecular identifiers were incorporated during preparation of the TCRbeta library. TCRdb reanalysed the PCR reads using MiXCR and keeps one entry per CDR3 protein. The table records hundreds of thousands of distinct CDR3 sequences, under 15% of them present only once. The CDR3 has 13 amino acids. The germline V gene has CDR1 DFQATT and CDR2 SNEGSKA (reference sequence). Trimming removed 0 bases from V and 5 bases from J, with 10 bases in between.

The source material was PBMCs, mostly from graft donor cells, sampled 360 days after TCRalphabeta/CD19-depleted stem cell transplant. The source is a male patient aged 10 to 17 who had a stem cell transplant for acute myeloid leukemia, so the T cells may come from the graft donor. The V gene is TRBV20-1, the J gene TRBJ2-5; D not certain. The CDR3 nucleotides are TGCAGTGCTAGAGAAATACGAAAGGAGACCCAGTACTTC. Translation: CSAREIRKETQYF.